This T cell receptor (beta chain) was found in a study of T cell changes during pregnancy in multiple sclerosis. Germline V gene data show CDR1 as MNHEY and CDR2 as SMNVEV (reference sequence). The V end was cut by 2 bases, the J end by 3 bases, with 20 bases between. The CDR3 has 17 amino acids. The assay was immunoSEQ multiplex PCR, and TCRdb's table has in-frame clones only and misses some. There are roughly 41,000 clones in the sample; 85% to 95% occur only once, and over 6.5% lies in the top ten. V is TRBV27 and J is TRBJ2-7; maybe TRBD2 (6 bases). The source was CD8+ T cells from peripheral blood mononuclear cells, collected in the third trimester of pregnancy. This receptor was identified in a female donor with multiple sclerosis, enrolled in a pregnancy study. The CDR3 loop reads CASSLSGPAGSYYEQYF. The CDR3 coding sequence is TGTGCCAGCAGTTTAAGCGGACCCGCGGGATCCTACTACGAGCAGTACTTC.